This T cell receptor beta chain was identified in a study of early T cells in non-severe SARS-CoV-2 infection. The overall study: Unsorted whole-blood RNA was sequenced in bulk, leaving chains unpaired.

With respect to this clonotype: Its antigen is undetermined.

Study-wide points: Anti-spike CD8 responses were favored in VDJdb matching, and private and CD4 specificities were missed.

Unique molecular identifier tags were affixed to discrete cDNA molecules. Each CDR3 protein is one row after TCRdb ran MiXCR on the 5' RACE reads. The data show tens of thousands of distinct CDR3 sequences, with under 7% seen just once and 2.5% to 3% held by the top ten. V dropped 1 base and J dropped 0 bases, with 15 bases sitting between them. The CDR3 covers 17 residues. Germline-derived CDR1 and CDR2 are MNHNS and SASEGT. The chain links TRBV6-1 to TRBJ1-1; tentatively, D is TRBD1 (5 bases). Sequencing was performed on whole blood, taken at baseline. The TCR originated in an adult who was a healthcare worker with PCR-confirmed SARS-CoV-2 infection or an uninfected control (not recorded which). The CDR3 DNA sequence: TGTGCCAGCAGTGAAGGGAGGGGACTAGGGTTGAACACTGAAGCTTTCTTT. This sequence encodes CASSEGRGLGLNTEAFF.